The following is a T cell receptor (beta chain) sequence with its context. The antigen is not known. V was clipped by 2 bases and J by 6 bases; unmatched bases: 8. The CDR3 loop spans 15 amino acids. Germline CDR1 and CDR2: SGDLS and YYNGEE. The source of the sample is a study of cytomegalovirus exposure and HLA in healthy donors. Broader study findings: The sole available immune exposure information was CMV serostatus. Reported performance of the classifier showed diagnosis of cytomegalovirus status with high specificity and sensitivity.

Primers for the PCR totalled 60 Vbeta and 13 Jbeta. Sequencing was performed with immunoSEQ multiplex PCR; in TCRdb, only in-frame clones are kept and a portion is missing. The sample totals about 90,000 clones. The sequencing input was PBMCs. This sequence originates from a woman aged 25 to 45 in good health and CMV-seronegative. This chain connects TRBV9 to TRBJ2-3; TRBD2 matches 8 bases. The CDR3 here is CASSVVSGSGDTQYF. CDR3 nucleotide sequence: TGTGCCAGCAGCGTCGTGAGCGGGAGTGGGGATACGCAGTATTTT.